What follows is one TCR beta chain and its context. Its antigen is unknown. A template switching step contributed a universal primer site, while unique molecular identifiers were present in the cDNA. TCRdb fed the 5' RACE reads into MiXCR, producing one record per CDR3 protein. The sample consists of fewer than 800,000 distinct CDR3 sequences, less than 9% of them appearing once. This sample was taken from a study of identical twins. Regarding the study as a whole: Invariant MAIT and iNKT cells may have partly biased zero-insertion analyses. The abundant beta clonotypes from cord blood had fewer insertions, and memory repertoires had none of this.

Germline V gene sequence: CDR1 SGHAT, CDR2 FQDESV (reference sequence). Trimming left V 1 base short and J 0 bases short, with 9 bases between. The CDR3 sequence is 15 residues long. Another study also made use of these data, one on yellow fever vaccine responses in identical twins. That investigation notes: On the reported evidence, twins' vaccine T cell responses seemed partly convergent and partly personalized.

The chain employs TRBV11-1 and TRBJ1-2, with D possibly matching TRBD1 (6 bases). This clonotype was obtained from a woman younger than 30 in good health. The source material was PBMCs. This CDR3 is CASSLVGATNYGYTF. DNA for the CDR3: TGTGCCAGCAGCTTAGTGGGGGCGACTAACTATGGCTACACCTTC. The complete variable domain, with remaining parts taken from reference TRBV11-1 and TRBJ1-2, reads EAEVAQSPRYKITEKSQAVAFWCDPISGHATLYWYRQILGQGPELLVQFQDESVVDDSQLPKDRFSAERLKGVDSTLKIQPAELGDSAMYLCASSLVGATNYGYTFGSGTRLTVV.